These T cell receptor beta chains were read from a single sample in a study of yellow fever vaccine responses in identical twins. TCRdb re-derived calls from the RT-PCR reads in MiXCR, one entry per CDR3 protein. The table shows approximately 490 distinct CDR3 sequences, with over 80% occurring only once. The source material was T cells from blood (PBMCs), unsorted or a sorted subset (not recorded which), sampled before or after yellow fever vaccination (not recorded which). These receptors came from a woman under 30 who received the yellow fever vaccine. Both conserved end residues are part of each CDR3. D genes are given only for firm matches. The size field is filled for only some rows; it gives once, few, many or a size class.

D	V	length	size	J	DNA	CDR3
NA	TRBV25-1	12	NA	TRBJ1-2	TGTGCCAGCAGTGCTCAGATGGGAGGCTACACCTTC	CASSAQMGGYTF
NA	TRBV19	14	NA	TRBJ1-3	TGTGCCAGTAGTAACGATGACTCTGGAAACACCATATATTTT	CASSNDDSGNTIYF
NA	TRBV5-4	16	NA	TRBJ1-1	TGTGCCAGCAGCTTGGCGTTGGGATGGAGGAACACTGAAGCTTTCTTT	CASSLALGWRNTEAFF
TRBD1	TRBV29-1	13	NA	TRBJ1-5	TGCAGCGCCCTCGGGACAGGGAATCAGCCCCAGCATTTT	CSALGTGNQPQHF
TRBD2	TRBV12-3/TRBV12-4	14	NA	TRBJ2-1	TGTGCCAGCACCGAAGCGGGACCCTACAATGAGCAGTTCTTC	CASTEAGPYNEQFF
NA	TRBV18	13	NA	TRBJ1-2	TGTGCCAGCTCACCTCGGCAGGACTATGGCTACACCTTC	CASSPRQDYGYTF
NA	TRBV20-1	15	NA	TRBJ2-3	TGCAGTGCTAGAGATAGGGCGACTAGCACAGATACGCAGTATTTT	CSARDRATSTDTQYF
NA	TRBV20-1	13	NA	TRBJ1-1	TGCAGTGCTAGATCTGGGATGAACACTGAAGCTTTCTTT	CSARSGMNTEAFF
NA	TRBV7-6	17	few	TRBJ1-3	TGTGCCAGCAGCTTAGCGCCGCCGGGAAACTCTGGAAACACCATATATTTT	CASSLAPPGNSGNTIYF
NA	TRBV29-1	14	NA	TRBJ1-1	TGCAGCGTCGGACTCGACAGGACGAACACTGAAGCTTTCTTT	CSVGLDRTNTEAFF
NA	TRBV24-1	14	NA	TRBJ2-5	TGTGCCACCAGTGAGACCGGCCACGTAGAGACCCAGTACTTC	CATSETGHVETQYF
TRBD1	TRBV28	18	few	TRBJ1-3	TGTGCCAGCAGTTTTCGGGACAGCAGCCACATCTCTGGAAACACCATATATTTT	CASSFRDSSHISGNTIYF
NA	TRBV6-2/TRBV6-3	17	hyperexpanded	TRBJ2-1	TGTGCCAGCAGCAACAGCGATAGGACGTACGGCGACAATGAGCAGTTCTTC	CASSNSDRTYGDNEQFF
TRBD1	TRBV5-1	16	NA	TRBJ2-7	TGCGCCAGCAGCTTTAGTGGGGACAGCAGCGGATACGAGGAGTACTTC	CASSFSGDSSGYEEYF
NA	TRBV2	13	NA	TRBJ1-2	TGTGCCAGCGAGCCCATGATTAACTATGGCTACACCTTC	CASEPMINYGYTF
NA	TRBV7-9	15	NA	TRBJ2-1	TGTGCCAGCAGCTTAGGGCCTAGGGGGGCTAATGAGCAGTTCTTC	CASSLGPRGANEQFF
NA	TRBV13	13	NA	TRBJ1-1	TGTGCCAGCCTTGAGGACGGACGGGCTGAAGCTTTCTTT	CASLEDGRAEAFF
NA	TRBV6-2/TRBV6-3	15	NA	TRBJ2-1	TGTGCCAGCAGTCCTACAGGGGAGGCTTACAATGAGCAGTTCTTC	CASSPTGEAYNEQFF
NA	TRBV12-3/TRBV12-4	15	NA	TRBJ2-5	TGTGCCAGCAGTTTTTTTTCCGGGAACCAAGAGACCCAGTACTTC	CASSFFSGNQETQYF
NA	TRBV2	13	NA	TRBJ1-1	TGTGCCAGCAGTGAAGGCCCGAACACTGAAGCTTTCTTT	CASSEGPNTEAFF
TRBD2	TRBV28	19	NA	TRBJ2-6	TGTGCCAGCAGTTTAAAAACTAGCGGGGCCCGCTCTGGGGCCAACGTCCTGACTTTC	CASSLKTSGARSGANVLTF
NA	TRBV27	15	once	TRBJ2-3	TGTGCCAGCAGCACCCGCTGGGAGGGCACAGATACGCAGTATTTT	CASSTRWEGTDTQYF